This is a list of T cell receptor beta chains from one sample in a study of blood T cells in healthy people across ages. MiXCR was run by TCRdb on the 5' RACE reads, yielding one entry per CDR3 protein. This table holds about 1.7 million distinct CDR3 sequences, 28% found once. Material for sequencing was blood. The receptors were sampled from a woman aged 25 to 39 in good health. Both conserved end residues are part of each CDR3. The D gene is left open where the match is weak. A row's size may be missing; if present it is once, few, many or a size class.

CDR3	DNA	D	size	V	J
CSAREGDRGGSPLHF	TGCAGTGCTAGAGAGGGGGACAGGGGCGGTTCACCCCTCCACTTT	TRBD1	NA	TRBV20-1	TRBJ1-6
CASSLIQRSGEQYF	TGTGCCAGCAGCTTGATTCAGAGGAGTGGCGAGCAGTACTTC	NA	NA	TRBV5-6	TRBJ2-7
CASSGGGVAYEQYF	TGTGCCAGTTCAGGGGGTGGAGTCGCCTACGAGCAGTACTTC	TRBD1	NA	TRBV12-3/TRBV12-4	TRBJ2-7
CASSLYPSYEQYF	TGCGCCAGCAGCTTGTATCCCTCCTACGAGCAGTACTTC	NA	many	TRBV5-1	TRBJ2-7
CASSDYLGHEQYF	TGTGCCAGCAGCGATTACCTAGGGCACGAGCAGTACTTC	NA	many	TRBV7-2	TRBJ2-7
CASAPGGLTREQYF	TGTGCCAGCGCGCCCGGGGGGCTGACGAGGGAGCAGTACTTC	NA	few	TRBV12-3/TRBV12-4	TRBJ2-5
CAGLACEQYF	TGCGCCGGACTAGCTTGCGAGCAGTACTTC	TRBD2	few	TRBV5-1	TRBJ2-7
CASSDPRNYGYTF	TGTGCCAGCAGCGATCCCCGGAACTATGGCTACACCTTC	NA	few	TRBV11-2	TRBJ1-2
CASSQGLVSYNEQFF	TGCGCCAGCAGCCAGGGACTTGTCTCCTACAATGAGCAGTTCTTC	NA	few	TRBV4-3	TRBJ2-1
CASSLGDAGGYNSPLHF	TGCGCCAGCAGCTTGGGGGACGCAGGAGGCTATAATTCACCCCTCCACTTT	NA	few	TRBV5-1	TRBJ1-6
CATSDFGDSKGQETQYF	TGTGCCACCAGTGATTTTGGGGACAGCAAAGGGCAAGAGACCCAGTACTTC	TRBD1	many	TRBV24-1	TRBJ2-5
CSATGLAGTPEQFF	TGCAGTGCTACGGGACTAGCGGGAACCCCTGAGCAGTTCTTC	TRBD2	few	TRBV20-1	TRBJ2-1
CASSYAILTDTQYF	TGTGCCAGCAGTTATGCGATTCTGACAGATACGCAGTATTTT	NA	NA	TRBV6-2/TRBV6-3	TRBJ2-3
CSARDRWGGRGAFF	TGCAGTGCTAGAGATCGTTGGGGGGGGAGAGGAGCTTTCTTT	NA	few	TRBV20-1	TRBJ1-1
CASSGVRGGAYEQYF	TGTGCCAGCAGCGGGGTCCGCGGGGGGGCCTACGAGCAGTACTTC	NA	many	TRBV21-1	TRBJ2-7
CAISELGPKDSPLHF	TGTGCCATCAGTGAACTCGGGCCGAAGGACTCACCCCTCCACTTT	NA	many	TRBV10-3	TRBJ1-6
CAISPSGSGGIEQYF	TGTGCCATCAGTCCCTCGGGTAGCGGGGGGATCGAGCAGTACTTC	TRBD2	many	TRBV10-3	TRBJ2-7
CSVETPGAHTGERFF	TGCAGCGTTGAGACGCCGGGGGCCCACACCGGGGAGCGGTTTTTT	NA	NA	TRBV29-1	TRBJ2-2
CASSFDRGPHQPQHF	TGTGCCAGCAGCTTCGACCGGGGACCTCATCAGCCCCAGCATTTT	NA	few	TRBV11-2	TRBJ1-5
CASSLQSAEITDTQYF	TGCGCCAGCAGCTTGCAATCAGCGGAGATCACAGATACGCAGTATTTT	NA	few	TRBV5-1	TRBJ2-3
CASSFSGFSGEPFF	TGTGCCAGCAGTTTTAGTGGGTTCTCCGGGGAGCCGTTTTTT	NA	NA	TRBV12-3/TRBV12-4	TRBJ2-2
CASSQEPGLATTDTQYF	TGCGCCAGCAGCCAAGAGCCGGGACTAGCGACCACAGATACGCAGTATTTT	TRBD2	NA	TRBV4-3	TRBJ2-3
CASSLWGRDNTEAFF	TGCGCCAGCAGCTTGTGGGGCAGGGACAACACTGAAGCTTTCTTT	NA	NA	TRBV5-1	TRBJ1-1
CASGLGQLNNEQFF	TGTGCTAGTGGTCTGGGACAGCTGAACAATGAGCAGTTCTTC	TRBD1	NA	TRBV12-5	TRBJ2-1
CASSSPRGTGGNYGYTF	TGTGCCAGCAGTTCTCCCCGGGGGACAGGGGGTAACTATGGCTACACCTTC	TRBD1	many	TRBV12-3/TRBV12-4	TRBJ1-2